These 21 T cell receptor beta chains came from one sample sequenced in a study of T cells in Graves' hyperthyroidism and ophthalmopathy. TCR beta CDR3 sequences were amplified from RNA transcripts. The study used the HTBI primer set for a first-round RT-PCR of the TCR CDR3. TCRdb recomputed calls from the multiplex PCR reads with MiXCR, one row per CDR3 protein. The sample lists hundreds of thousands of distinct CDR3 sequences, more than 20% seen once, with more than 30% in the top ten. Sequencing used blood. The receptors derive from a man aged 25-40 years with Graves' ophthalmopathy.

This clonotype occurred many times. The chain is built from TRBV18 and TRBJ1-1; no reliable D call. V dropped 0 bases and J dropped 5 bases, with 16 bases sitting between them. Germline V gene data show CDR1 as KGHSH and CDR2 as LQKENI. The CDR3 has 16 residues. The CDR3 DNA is TGTGCCAGCTCACCACCACATCCCGGGCTGCGGACTGAAGCTTTCTTT. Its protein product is CASSPPHPGLRTEAFF.

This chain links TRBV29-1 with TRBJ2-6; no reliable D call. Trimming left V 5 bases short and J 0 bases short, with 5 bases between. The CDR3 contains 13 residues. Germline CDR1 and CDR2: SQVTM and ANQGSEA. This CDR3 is CSVIASGANVLTF. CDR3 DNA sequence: TGCAGCGTTATCGCCTCTGGGGCCAACGTCCTGACTTTC.

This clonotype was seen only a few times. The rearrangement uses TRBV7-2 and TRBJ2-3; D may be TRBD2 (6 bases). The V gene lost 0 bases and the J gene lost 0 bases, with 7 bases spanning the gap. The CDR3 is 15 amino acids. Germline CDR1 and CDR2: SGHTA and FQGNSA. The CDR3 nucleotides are TGTGCCAGCAGCTTAGCCCTAGCGAGCACAGATACGCAGTATTTT. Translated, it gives CASSLALASTDTQYF.

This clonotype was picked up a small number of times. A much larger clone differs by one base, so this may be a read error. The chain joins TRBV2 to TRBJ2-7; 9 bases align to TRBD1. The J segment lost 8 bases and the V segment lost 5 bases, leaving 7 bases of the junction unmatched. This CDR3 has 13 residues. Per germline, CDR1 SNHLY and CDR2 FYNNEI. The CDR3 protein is CASSPDRGAKQYF. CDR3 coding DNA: TGTGCCAGCAGTCCAGACAGGGGGGCCAAGCAGTACTTC.

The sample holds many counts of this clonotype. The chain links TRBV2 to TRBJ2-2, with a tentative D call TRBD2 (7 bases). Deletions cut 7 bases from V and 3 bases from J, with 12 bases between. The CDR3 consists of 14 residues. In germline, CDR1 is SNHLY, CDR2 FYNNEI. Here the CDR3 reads CASTGEGYTGELFF. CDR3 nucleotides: TGTGCCAGCACAGGGGAGGGGTACACCGGGGAGCTGTTTTTT.

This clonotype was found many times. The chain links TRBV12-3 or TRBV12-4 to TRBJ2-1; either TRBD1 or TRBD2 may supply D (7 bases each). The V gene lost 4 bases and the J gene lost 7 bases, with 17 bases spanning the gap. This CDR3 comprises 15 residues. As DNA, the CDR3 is TGTGCCAGCAGTTCCCAGGGGGGGCGAAGGAATGAGCAGTTCTTC. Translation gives CASSSQGGRRNEQFF.

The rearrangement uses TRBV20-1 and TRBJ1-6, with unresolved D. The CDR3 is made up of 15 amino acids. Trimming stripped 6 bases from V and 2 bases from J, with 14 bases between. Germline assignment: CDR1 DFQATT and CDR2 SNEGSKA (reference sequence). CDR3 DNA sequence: TGCAGTGCGATTAGGCTGGCCACCTATAATTCACCCCTCCACTTT. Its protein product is CSAIRLATYNSPLHF.

CDR3 residues: CASSGSRDRQYEQYF. The CDR3 bases are TGTGCCAGCAGCGGGAGCCGGGACAGACAATACGAGCAGTACTTC. The chain is built from TRBV2 and TRBJ2-7, with D perhaps matching TRBD1 (7 bases). This CDR3 spans 15 amino acids. The germline V gene has CDR1 SNHLY and CDR2 FYNNEI. The V and J ends lost 6 bases and 4 bases respectively, with 19 bases between them.

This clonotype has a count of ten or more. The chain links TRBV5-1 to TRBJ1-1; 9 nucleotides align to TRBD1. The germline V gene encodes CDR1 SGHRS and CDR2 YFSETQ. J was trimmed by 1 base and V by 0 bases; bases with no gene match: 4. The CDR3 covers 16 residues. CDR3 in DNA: TGCGCCAGCAGCTTGGCACAGGGACAGGGGAACACTGAAGCTTTCTTT. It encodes CASSLAQGQGNTEAFF.

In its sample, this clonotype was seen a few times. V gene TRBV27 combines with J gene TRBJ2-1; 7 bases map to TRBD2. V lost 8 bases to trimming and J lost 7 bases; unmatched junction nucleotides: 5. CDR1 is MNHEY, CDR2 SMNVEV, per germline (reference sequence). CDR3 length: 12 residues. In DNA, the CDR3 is TGTGCCAGCGGCGGGCGGGGGAATGAGCAGTTCTTC. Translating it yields CASGGRGNEQFF.

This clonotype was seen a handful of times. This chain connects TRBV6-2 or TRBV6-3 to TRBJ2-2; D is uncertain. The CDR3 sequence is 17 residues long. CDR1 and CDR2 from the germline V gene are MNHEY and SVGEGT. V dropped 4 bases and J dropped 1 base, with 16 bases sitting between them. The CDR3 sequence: CASSSLVRARNTGELFF. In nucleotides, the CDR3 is TGTGCCAGCAGTTCCCTGGTTAGGGCCAGGAACACCGGGGAGCTGTTTTTT.

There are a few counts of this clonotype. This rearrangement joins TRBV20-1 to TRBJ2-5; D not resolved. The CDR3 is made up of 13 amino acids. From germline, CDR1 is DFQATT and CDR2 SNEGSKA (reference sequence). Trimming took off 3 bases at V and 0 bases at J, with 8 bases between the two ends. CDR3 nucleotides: TGCAGTGCTAGGAGGCAGTACCAAGAGACCCAGTACTTC. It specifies CSARRQYQETQYF.

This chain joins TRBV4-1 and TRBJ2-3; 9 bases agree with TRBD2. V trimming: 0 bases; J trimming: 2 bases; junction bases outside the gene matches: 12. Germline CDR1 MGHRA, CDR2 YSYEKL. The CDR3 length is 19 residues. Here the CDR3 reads CASSQELRLLAGITDTQYF. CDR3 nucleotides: TGCGCCAGCAGCCAAGAATTGAGGTTGCTAGCGGGAATCACAGATACGCAGTATTTT.

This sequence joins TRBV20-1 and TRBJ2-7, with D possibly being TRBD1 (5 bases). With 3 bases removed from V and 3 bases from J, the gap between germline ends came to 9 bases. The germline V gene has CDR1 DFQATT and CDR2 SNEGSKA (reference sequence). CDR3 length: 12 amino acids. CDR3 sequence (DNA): TGCAGTGCTAGCCTTGACAGCTACGAGCAGTACTTC. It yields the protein CSASLDSYEQYF.

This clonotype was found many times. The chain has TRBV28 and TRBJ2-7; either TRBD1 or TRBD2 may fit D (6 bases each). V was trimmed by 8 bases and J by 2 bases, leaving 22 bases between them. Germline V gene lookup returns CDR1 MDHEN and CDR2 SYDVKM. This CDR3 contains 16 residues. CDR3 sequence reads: CASVGSIGGKAYEQYF. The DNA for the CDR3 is TGTGCCAGCGTAGGGTCAATAGGGGGGAAGGCCTACGAGCAGTACTTC.

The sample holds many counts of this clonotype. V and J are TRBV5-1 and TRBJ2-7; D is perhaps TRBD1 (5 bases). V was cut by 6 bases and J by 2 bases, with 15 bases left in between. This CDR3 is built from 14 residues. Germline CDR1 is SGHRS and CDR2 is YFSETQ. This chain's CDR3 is CASTATVLPYEQYF. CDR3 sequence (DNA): TGCGCCAGCACCGCGACAGTATTACCCTACGAGCAGTACTTC.

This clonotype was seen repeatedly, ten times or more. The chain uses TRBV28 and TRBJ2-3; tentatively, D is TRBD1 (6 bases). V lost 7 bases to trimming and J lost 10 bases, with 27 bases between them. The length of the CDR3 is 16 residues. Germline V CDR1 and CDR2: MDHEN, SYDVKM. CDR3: CASTRVSGAVLRAQYF. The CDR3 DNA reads TGTGCCAGCACCCGGGTTTCAGGGGCCGTACTCAGGGCGCAGTATTTT.

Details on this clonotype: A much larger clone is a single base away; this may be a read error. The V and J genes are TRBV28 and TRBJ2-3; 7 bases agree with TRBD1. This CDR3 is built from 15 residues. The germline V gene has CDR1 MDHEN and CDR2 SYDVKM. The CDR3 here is CASSLDRFNADTRYF. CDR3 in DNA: TGTGCCAGCAGTCTGGACAGGTTTAACGCAGATACGCGGTATTTT.

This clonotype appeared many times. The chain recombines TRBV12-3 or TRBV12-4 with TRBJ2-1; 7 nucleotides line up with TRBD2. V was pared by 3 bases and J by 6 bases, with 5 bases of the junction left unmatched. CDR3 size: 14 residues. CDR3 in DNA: TGTGCCAGCAGTTTCGGCGGGGGTGCCAATGAGCAGTTCTTC. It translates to CASSFGGGANEQFF.

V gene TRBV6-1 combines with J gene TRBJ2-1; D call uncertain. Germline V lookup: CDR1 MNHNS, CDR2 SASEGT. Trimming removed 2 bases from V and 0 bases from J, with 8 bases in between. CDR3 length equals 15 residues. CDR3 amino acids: CASSEHQASYNEQFF. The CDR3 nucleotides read TGTGCCAGCAGTGAACACCAGGCCTCCTACAATGAGCAGTTCTTC.

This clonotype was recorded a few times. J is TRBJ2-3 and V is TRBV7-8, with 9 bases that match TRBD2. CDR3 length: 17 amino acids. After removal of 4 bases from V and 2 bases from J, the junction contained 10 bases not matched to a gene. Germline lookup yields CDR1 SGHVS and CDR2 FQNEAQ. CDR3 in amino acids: CASSSPRAGGNTDTQYF. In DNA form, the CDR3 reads TGTGCCAGCAGCTCCCCCAGAGCGGGAGGTAACACAGATACGCAGTATTTT.